The present entry profiles one TCR beta chain with its context. The antigen remains undetermined. CDR1 is MNHEY and CDR2 is SMNVEV in the germline V gene (reference sequence). V trimming: 7 bases; J trimming: 4 bases; junction bases outside the gene matches: 10. The CDR3 consists of 15 residues. Some clones are missing from TCRdb's copy, which holds only in-frame ones; the method was immunoSEQ multiplex PCR. The sample shows some 9,100 clones, around 90% of them seen only once. This entry belongs to a study of pediatric ulcerative colitis. Across the whole study: Most patients had pancolitis, and two had left-sided colitis. Study findings and constraints: Compared with controls, ulcerative colitis showed greater blood-rectum clone sharing.

The chain combines TRBV27 with TRBJ2-7; TRBD2 matches at 10 bases. This sequence originates from a girl aged 10-17 years with moderate ulcerative colitis. The sequencing input was blood. DNA of the CDR3: TGTGCCAGCAATCGGGCCGGGACTAGCGTTTACGAGCAGTACTTC. Translation: CASNRAGTSVYEQYF.